What follows are 21 T cell receptor beta chains derived from one specimen sequenced in a study of blood T cells in healthy people across ages. Through a sample-barcoded 5' primer and a J-beta primer mix, a second PCR was run for 7 to 11 cycles. Each CDR3 protein is one row after TCRdb ran MiXCR on the 5' RACE reads. The top ten clones hold about 18% of a sample with approximately 810,000 distinct CDR3 sequences, under 35% of them seen once. The material sequenced was blood. These receptors all stem from a woman at least 80 years old in good health.

The chain carries TRBV4-2 and TRBJ1-3; no firm D call. Germline CDR1 reads LGHNA; CDR2 reads YNFKEQ. Between the trimmed V and J ends, which lost 1 base and 4 bases, there was a span of 14 bases. The CDR3 sequence is 16 residues long. The CDR3 nucleotides are TGTGCCAGCAGCCAAGTGGTGCGGGGATTCGGAAACACCATATATTTT. Protein sequence: CASSQVVRGFGNTIYF.

The genes are TRBV7-8 and TRBJ1-5; no reliable D call. Germline CDR1 SGHVS, CDR2 FQNEAQ. CDR3 length: 15 amino acids. V was trimmed by 5 bases and J by 0 bases, leaving 11 bases between them. CDR3 nucleotides: TGTGCCAGCAGCCGAGGGTTTTATAGCAATCAGCCCCAGCATTTT. Translated, it gives CASSRGFYSNQPQHF.

This clonotype was observed a few times. The rearrangement joins TRBV5-1 to TRBJ2-5; 10 positions agree with TRBD2. The better agreement between TRBJ2-7 and the DNA end casts doubt on the J call. CDR1 and CDR2 (germline): SGHRS, YFSETQ. The length of the CDR3 is 15 residues. Here the CDR3 reads CASSLDNSGGTEQYF. Written as DNA, the CDR3 is TGCGCCAGCAGCTTGGATAATAGCGGGGGGACCGAGCAGTACTTC.

A word on this clonotype: One base away lies a much larger clone, so this may be a sequencing read error. The J gene is TRBJ2-5, the V gene TRBV20-1, with TRBD1 matching 7 bases. After removal of 3 bases from V and 5 bases from J, the junction contained 6 bases not matched to a gene. There are 13 residues in the CDR3. Per the germline V gene, CDR1 is DFQATT and CDR2 is SNEGSKA (reference sequence). The CDR3 DNA sequence: TGCAGTGCTAGCGAGGGGGCCACGGAGACCCAGTACTTC. It codes for CSASEGATETQYF.

With regard to this clonotype: A much bigger clone sits one base away, suggesting this may be a read error. The chain recombines TRBV14 with TRBJ2-5; a possible D gene is TRBD1 (5 bases). The V and J ends lost 8 bases and 7 bases respectively, with 17 bases between them. The CDR3 consists of 13 residues. Germline V gene lookup returns CDR1 SGHDN and CDR2 FVKESK. The CDR3 region is CASGKPRDGTQYF. Here the CDR3 DNA reads TGTGCCAGCGGCAAACCCAGGGATGGGACCCAGTACTTC. The whole variable domain, filled in from reference TRBV14 and TRBJ2-5, reads EAGVTQFPSHSVIEKGQTVTLRCDPISGHDNLYWYRRVMGKEIKFLLHFVKESKQDESGMPNNRFLAERTGGTYSTLKVQPAELEDSGVYFCASGKPRDGTQYFGPGTRLLVL.

The rearrangement links TRBV6-2 or TRBV6-3 to TRBJ2-5; TRBD2 aligns across 13 bases. The J call may be in error: the DNA end matches TRBJ2-7 better. The germline gives CDR1 MNHEY, CDR2 SVGEGT. The length of the CDR3 is 15 residues. The CDR3 DNA sequence: TGTGCCAGCAGCTCGGGGACTAGCGGGAAAAACGAGCAGTACTTC. It translates to CASSSGTSGKNEQYF.

The chain links TRBV6-6 to TRBJ2-2, with TRBD1 matching over 7 bases. V lost 6 bases, J lost 3 bases, and 7 bases stayed unmatched. Germline V gene sequence: CDR1 MNHNY, CDR2 SVGAGI (reference sequence). The CDR3 extends over 15 amino acids. CDR3 loop: CASSWDSRYTGELFF. The CDR3 nucleotides are TGTGCCAGCAGCTGGGACAGCAGATACACCGGGGAGCTGTTTTTT.

Regarding this clonotype: Given a much more abundant clone one base away, this may be a read error. This chain connects TRBV2 to TRBJ1-2; D gene ambiguous. V gave up 6 bases and J gave up 7 bases, with 18 bases separating them. CDR3 length: 14 amino acids. From germline, CDR1 is SNHLY and CDR2 FYNNEI. CDR3 DNA: TGTGCCAGCAGGGATTCGGGCAGCATCTGTGGCTACACCTTC. The encoded protein is CASRDSGSICGYTF.

As to this clonotype: This may be a read error, as it is one base from a much larger clone. The chain uses TRBV12-3 or TRBV12-4 and TRBJ2-3; 9 positions match TRBD2. The CDR3 covers 14 residues. The CDR3 DNA follows: TGTGCCAGCAAATCGGGACTAGCAACAGATGCGCAGTATTTT. Translated: CASKSGLATDAQYF.

About this clonotype itself: A read error may account for a junction end that differs from germline. CDR3 nucleotide sequence: TGCAGTGCTATCTCAAATTCCCGGGACAAAAAAAACTGTGGCTACACCTTC. Its translation: CSAISNSRDKKNCGYTF. This chain joins TRBV20-1 and TRBJ1-2, with D possibly being TRBD1 (6 bases). The CDR3 sequence is 17 residues long. Germline CDR1 and CDR2: DFQATT and SNEGSKA (reference sequence).

V and J are TRBV20-1 and TRBJ1-5; TRBD1 might be the D (5 bases). V shed 8 bases and J shed 6 bases, with 20 bases lying between them. This CDR3 has 14 amino acids. Germline V lookup: CDR1 DFQATT, CDR2 SNEGSKA (reference sequence). CDR3 protein: CSTRTFPRGQPQHF. The CDR3 DNA follows: TGCAGTACAAGGACATTCCCCAGAGGTCAGCCCCAGCATTTT.

This clonotype showed up many times. This may arise from a read error, as a much more abundant clone is one base away. The rearrangement links TRBV24-1 to TRBJ1-2, with D perhaps TRBD1 (5 bases). Trimming removed 7 bases at V and 4 bases at J, with 12 bases between. The CDR3 has 13 amino acids. The V gene's germline CDR1 is KGHDR and CDR2 SFDVKD. CDR3 residues: CATRGVDRYGYTF. The CDR3 DNA reads TGTGCCACCAGGGGGGTCGACCGCTATGGCTACACCTTC.

This clonotype was recorded many times. The chain employs TRBV20-1 and TRBJ1-2; the match to TRBD1 covers 10 bases. CDR3 length: 12 amino acids. CDR1 is DFQATT and CDR2 is SNEGSKA in the germline V gene (reference sequence). V trimming: 5 bases; J trimming: 7 bases; junction bases outside the gene matches: 4. CDR3 protein: CSAGDRGGGYTF. CDR3 nucleotides: TGCAGTGCTGGGGACAGGGGAGGTGGCTACACCTTC.

This clonotype showed up just a few times. The V gene is TRBV6-6, the J gene TRBJ2-2; a weak D match, TRBD1 (5 bases). From germline, CDR1 is MNHNY and CDR2 SVGAGI (reference sequence). The CDR3 extends over 17 amino acids. V lost 1 base and J 1 base, leaving 13 bases between the germline ends. CDR3 coding DNA: TGTGCCAGCAGTTACTATGACTGGGGCGTGAACACCGGGGAGCTGTTTTTT. Protein product: CASSYYDWGVNTGELFF.

This rearrangement joins TRBV6-5 to TRBJ1-1; no clear D. Deletions cut 6 bases from V and 4 bases from J, with 6 bases between. Germline V gene sequence: CDR1 MNHEY, CDR2 SVGAGI. The CDR3 is 11 residues long. Written as DNA, the CDR3 is TGTGCCAGCAGGGGTTTCACTGAAGCTTTCTTT. Protein product: CASRGFTEAFF.

Ten or more counts support this clonotype. The chain uses TRBV15 and TRBJ1-4, with a possible D match to TRBD1 (5 bases). This CDR3 region has 15 residues. V was cut by 1 base and J by 2 bases, with 8 bases left in between. Germline V lookup: CDR1 LNHNV, CDR2 YYDKDF (reference sequence). CDR3 residues: CATSRAGMTNEKLFF. CDR3 coding DNA: TGTGCCACCAGCAGAGCAGGGATGACTAATGAAAAACTGTTTTTT.

The chain has TRBV30 and TRBJ1-5; D not certain. This CDR3 has 16 amino acids. V lost 3 bases, J lost 0 bases, and 15 bases lay in between. Germline CDR1 and CDR2: GTSNPN and SVGIG (reference sequence). The CDR3 protein is CAWSVVGGNSNQPQHF. CDR3 DNA: TGTGCCTGGAGCGTGGTAGGAGGGAATAGCAATCAGCCCCAGCATTTT.

V usage is TRBV6-2 or TRBV6-3 and J usage is TRBJ2-1, with TRBD2 identical over 14 bases. With V trimmed by 4 bases and J by 9 bases, 11 bases remained unmatched. CDR1 is MNHEY, CDR2 SVGEGT, per germline. The CDR3 has 17 amino acids. CDR3 region: CASSSARTSGGWCEQFF. The CDR3 DNA is TGTGCCAGCAGTTCGGCACGGACTAGCGGGGGGTGGTGTGAGCAGTTCTTC.

This clonotype was counted only a few times. The V and J genes are TRBV14 and TRBJ1-6; D might be TRBD1 (5 bases). The CDR3 extends over 16 amino acids. Germline values: CDR1 SGHDN, CDR2 FVKESK. The V end was cut by 0 bases, the J end by 7 bases, with 13 bases between. The chain's CDR3 is CASSQDWGINNSPLHF. CDR3 bases: TGTGCCAGCAGCCAAGATTGGGGGATCAACAATTCACCCCTCCACTTT. Variable domain in full (rest from reference TRBV14 and TRBJ1-6): EAGVTQFPSHSVIEKGQTVTLRCDPISGHDNLYWYRRVMGKEIKFLLHFVKESKQDESGMPNNRFLAERTGGTYSTLKVQPAELEDSGVYFCASSQDWGINNSPLHFGNGTRLTVT.

This sequence joins TRBV3-1 and TRBJ2-7; TRBD2 matches 7 bases. Germline lookup yields CDR1 LGHDT and CDR2 YNNKEL (reference sequence). There are 16 residues in the CDR3. Losses at the gene ends were 4 bases for V and 7 bases for J; bases not matched to a gene: 16. CDR3 amino acids: CASSLKGGGEYNEQYF. The DNA for the CDR3 is TGTGCCAGCAGCCTCAAGGGTGGGGGGGAGTACAATGAGCAGTACTTC.

This clonotype was observed at least ten times. CDR3 protein: CASSFQVNEQFF. The CDR3, as DNA: TGTGCCAGCAGTTTCCAAGTAAATGAGCAGTTCTTC. This rearrangement joins TRBV6-2 or TRBV6-3 to TRBJ2-1; D unresolved. The CDR3 contains 12 residues. Germline CDR1 MNHEY, CDR2 SVGEGT. Trimming removed 4 bases from V and 7 bases from J, with 8 bases in between.